The clone carrying this T cell receptor beta chain was detected a few times. No conserved phenylalanine or tryptophan is present at the end of the CDR3, so a read error is the likely explanation. The limits of the CDR3 on the DNA are not certain, so only TCRdb's listed CDR3 is given. The sample carries other DNA sequences with the same CDR3. PCR was performed using 60 Vbeta and 13 Jbeta primers. Repertoires were generated with immunoSEQ multiplex PCR, while TCRdb's copy carries only in-frame clones and drops some. The sample holds more than 95,000 clones, roughly 13% seen once. The entry originates in a study of cytomegalovirus exposure and HLA in healthy donors. The length of the CDR3 is 9 amino acids, counting both ends. Germline V CDR1 and CDR2: SQVTM, ANQGSEA.

The sequencing input was PBMCs. The gene calls are TRBV29-1 and TRBJ1-2. This sequence originates from a man in his forties in good health and CMV-seropositive. The chain's CDR3 is CSAGGGYNV.